These 5 T cell receptor beta chains were all obtained from the same sample, sequenced in a study of blood T cell repertoires in COVID-19. Sequencing used immunoSEQ multiplex PCR; TCRdb keeps in-frame clones, though not all of them. This sample has about 180,000 clones, with 60% to 80% found just once. Sequencing was done on a sample of PBMCs or T cells enriched from blood (not recorded which). Receptor source: a man in his 60s who had been exposed to COVID-19.

This clone has only one observation. The V call is TRBV5-1, the J call TRBJ2-7, with TRBD2 as a possible D gene (5 bases). The CDR3 runs to 13 residues. The germline CDR1 and CDR2 sequences are SGHRS and YFSETQ. Deletions cut 3 bases from V and 2 bases from J, with 9 bases between. CDR3 nucleotide sequence: TGCGCCAGCAGCTCGGGGATTGCCTACGAGCAGTACTTC. Protein product: CASSSGIAYEQYF.

CDR3 DNA: TGTGCCTGGACGGGATTTGGGTGGACTAATTCACCCCTCCACTTT. As protein: CAWTGFGWTNSPLHF. V gene TRBV30 combines with J gene TRBJ1-6, with D hard to call. This CDR3 is built from 15 residues. CDR1 is GTSNPN and CDR2 is SVGIG in the germline V gene (reference sequence). V was shortened by 4 bases and J by 6 bases, with 16 bases between the two germline ends.

The chain links TRBV19 to TRBJ2-6, with 9 positions matching TRBD1. From germline, CDR1 is LNHDA and CDR2 SQIVND (reference sequence). This CDR3 contains 15 residues. CDR3 sequence reads: CCSGQGPSGANVLTF. The CDR3 DNA reads TGTTGCAGTGGACAGGGGCCCTCTGGGGCCAACGTCCTGACTTTC. Combining the CDR3 with reference TRBV19 and TRBJ2-6 gives the whole variable domain DGGITQSPKYLFRKEGQNVTLSCEQNLNHDAMYWYRQDPGQGLRLIYYSQIVNDFQKGDIAEGYSVSREKKESFPLTVTSAQKNPTAFYLCCSGQGPSGANVLTFGAGSRLTVL.

The chain recombines TRBV18 with TRBJ2-1; 11 positions match TRBD2. CDR1 is KGHSH and CDR2 is LQKENI in the germline V gene. CDR3 length: 16 residues. Trimming cost V 3 bases and J 7 bases; bases outside gene matches: 8. CDR3: CASSPPLAGGGNEQFF. CDR3 sequence (DNA): TGTGCCAGCTCACCGCCCCTAGCGGGAGGTGGGAATGAGCAGTTCTTC.

V and J are TRBV11-2 and TRBJ2-1; 7 positions match TRBD2. J gave up 0 bases and V 3 bases, and 5 bases lay outside the gene matches. The CDR3 runs 16 residues. From germline, CDR1 is SGHAT and CDR2 FQNNGV. The chain's CDR3 is CASSFRAGSSYNEQFF. The DNA of the CDR3 is TGTGCCAGCAGCTTCAGAGCGGGGAGCTCCTACAATGAGCAGTTCTTC.